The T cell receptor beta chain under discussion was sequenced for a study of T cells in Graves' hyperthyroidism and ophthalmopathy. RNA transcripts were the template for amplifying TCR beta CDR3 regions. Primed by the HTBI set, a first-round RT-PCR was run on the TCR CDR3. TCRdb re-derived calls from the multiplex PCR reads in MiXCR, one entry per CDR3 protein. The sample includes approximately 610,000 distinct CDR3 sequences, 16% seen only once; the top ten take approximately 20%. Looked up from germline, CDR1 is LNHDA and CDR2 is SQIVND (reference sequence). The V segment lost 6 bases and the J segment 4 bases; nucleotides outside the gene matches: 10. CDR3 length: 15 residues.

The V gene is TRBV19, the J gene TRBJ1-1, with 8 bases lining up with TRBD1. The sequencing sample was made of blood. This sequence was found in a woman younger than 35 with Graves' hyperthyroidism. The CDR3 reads CASSQGTGYGTEAFF. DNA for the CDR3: TGTGCCAGTAGCCAGGGGACAGGTTATGGCACTGAAGCTTTCTTT.